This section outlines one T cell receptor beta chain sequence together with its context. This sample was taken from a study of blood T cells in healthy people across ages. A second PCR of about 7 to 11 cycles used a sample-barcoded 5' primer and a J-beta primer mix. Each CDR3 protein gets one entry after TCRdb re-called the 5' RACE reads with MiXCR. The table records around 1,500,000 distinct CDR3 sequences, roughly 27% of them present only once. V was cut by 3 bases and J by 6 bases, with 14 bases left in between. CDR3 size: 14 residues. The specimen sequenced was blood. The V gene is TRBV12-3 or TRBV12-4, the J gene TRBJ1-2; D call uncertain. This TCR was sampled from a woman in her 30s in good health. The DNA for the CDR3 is TGTGCCAGCAGTTTGAGTTGGGGAAAGAATGGCTACACCTTC. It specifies CASSLSWGKNGYTF.